One and the same sample provided the 12 T cell receptor beta chains below, sequenced in a study of blood T cell repertoires in COVID-19. Clones were sequenced by immunoSEQ multiplex PCR, and TCRdb holds only the in-frame ones, with some missing. The data contain 100,000 to 120,000 clones, 82% of them singletons. Sequenced: peripheral blood. These receptors all come from a woman between 55 and 75 years old with acute or convalescent COVID-19.

The V call is TRBV5-1, the J call TRBJ1-6; 10 nucleotides match TRBD1. The J segment lost 6 bases and the V segment lost 3 bases, leaving 6 bases of the junction unmatched. Germline lookup yields CDR1 SGHRS and CDR2 YFSETQ. The CDR3 runs 16 residues. CDR3 DNA: TGCGCCAGCAGCTACTGGGACAGGGGAGGTAATTCACCCCTCCACTTT. This encodes CASSYWDRGGNSPLHF.

This chain links TRBV11-3 with TRBJ1-1, with D possibly being TRBD1 (6 bases). The ends were cut back, 1 base at V and 0 bases at J, with 9 bases in the middle. CDR1 is SGHNT and CDR2 is YENEEA in the germline V gene. This CDR3 is 15 amino acids long. As DNA, the CDR3 is TGTGCCAGCAGCTTAGTGTGGGGGCTGAACACTGAAGCTTTCTTT. It specifies CASSLVWGLNTEAFF.

The genes are TRBV19 and TRBJ1-2; D remains ambiguous. Trimming took off 6 bases at V and 1 base at J, with 6 bases between the two ends. This CDR3 has 12 residues. CDR1 and CDR2 from the germline V gene are LNHDA and SQIVND (reference sequence). The chain's CDR3 is CASRHSNYGYTF. The CDR3 DNA is TGTGCCAGTAGGCACAGTAACTATGGCTACACCTTC.

The chain employs TRBV7-3 and TRBJ2-7; TRBD2 is a possible D gene (6 bases). The V gene lost 0 bases and the J gene lost 5 bases, with 11 bases spanning the gap. The CDR3 contains 14 residues. Germline assignment: CDR1 SGHTA and CDR2 FQGTGA. CDR3 nucleotide sequence: TGTGCCAGCAGCTTAACGCCGGGACTTGACGAGCAGTACTTC. This gives the protein CASSLTPGLDEQYF.

This rearrangement joins TRBV5-1 to TRBJ1-2; 7 bases fit TRBD1. Germline trimming cut 4 bases from V and 4 bases from J; bases unmatched to any gene: 7. CDR1 is SGHRS and CDR2 is YFSETQ in the germline V gene. The CDR3 runs 14 residues. In DNA form, the CDR3 reads TGCGCCAGCAGCACGGCAGCAGGGGGCTATGGCTACACCTTC. This codes for CASSTAAGGYGYTF.

The rearrangement uses TRBV19 and TRBJ2-2; possible D gene TRBD1, 6 bases. V was shortened by 5 bases and J by 2 bases, with 15 bases between the two germline ends. Per germline, CDR1 LNHDA and CDR2 SQIVND (reference sequence). The CDR3 length is 16 residues. The CDR3 protein is CASSPGQPLNTGELFF. Written as DNA, the CDR3 is TGTGCCAGTAGTCCCGGACAGCCTCTAAACACCGGGGAGCTGTTTTTT.

V gene TRBV6-5 combines with J gene TRBJ1-2, with 8 positions matching TRBD1. J lost 6 bases, V lost 5 bases, and 2 bases had no gene match. The CDR3 runs to 12 residues. Germline values: CDR1 MNHEY, CDR2 SVGAGI. Written as DNA, the CDR3 is TGTGCCAGCAGTCCGACAGGGGATGGCTACACCTTC. Translated: CASSPTGDGYTF.

The chain carries TRBV12-3 or TRBV12-4 and TRBJ1-5; D ambiguous. Trimming removed 1 base from V and 7 bases from J, with 5 bases in between. The CDR3 runs 12 residues. CDR3 in amino acids: CASSLGPQPQHF. CDR3 in DNA: TGTGCCAGCAGTTTAGGTCCGCAGCCCCAGCATTTT.

The chain recombines TRBV14 with TRBJ1-3; D gene uncertain. With 0 bases removed from V and 7 bases from J, the gap between germline ends came to 10 bases. The CDR3 is 14 amino acids. CDR1 and CDR2 from the germline V gene are SGHDN and FVKESK. This chain's CDR3 is CASSQDGVRNTIYF. CDR3 in DNA: TGTGCCAGCAGCCAAGACGGAGTTAGGAACACCATATATTTT. The complete variable domain, with remaining parts taken from reference TRBV14 and TRBJ1-3, reads EAGVTQFPSHSVIEKGQTVTLRCDPISGHDNLYWYRRVMGKEIKFLLHFVKESKQDESGMPNNRFLAERTGGTYSTLKVQPAELEDSGVYFCASSQDGVRNTIYFGEGSWLTVV.

This rearrangement joins TRBV7-2 to TRBJ2-2; maybe TRBD2 (6 bases). Germline loops: CDR1 SGHTA, CDR2 FQGNSA. The CDR3 runs to 17 residues. With 1 base removed from V and 0 bases from J, the gap between germline ends came to 12 bases. In nucleotides, the CDR3 is TGTGCCAGCAGCTTAGATCATCGGGGGACGAACACCGGGGAGCTGTTTTTT. This encodes CASSLDHRGTNTGELFF.

The chain joins TRBV5-1 to TRBJ1-1; TRBD1 matches at 10 bases. In germline, CDR1 is SGHRS, CDR2 YFSETQ. This CDR3 contains 15 residues. With 0 bases clipped from V and 8 bases from J, the junction kept 7 bases outside the gene matches. CDR3 nucleotides: TGCGCCAGCAGCTTGGGGACAGGGGGGCTTTTAGAAGCTTTCTTT. Protein product: CASSLGTGGLLEAFF.

J is TRBJ2-6 and V is TRBV19; 10 bases map to TRBD1. V was clipped by 5 bases and J by 3 bases; unmatched bases: 10. Germline CDR1 LNHDA, CDR2 SQIVND (reference sequence). The CDR3 sequence is 18 residues long. CDR3 protein: CASSVSGTGVIGANVLTF. The CDR3 DNA is TGTGCCAGTAGTGTCTCCGGGACAGGGGTGATTGGGGCCAACGTCCTGACTTTC.